Listed below are T cell receptor beta chains from one sample, sequenced in a study of blood T cell repertoires in COVID-19. Profiled with immunoSEQ multiplex PCR; TCRdb holds only in-frame clones, not every one. The sample lists tens of thousands of clones; over 65% were seen once. Input material: peripheral blood. The receptors were sampled from a human donor in a cohort sampled during active COVID-19. CDR3s include the opening cysteine and the closing phenylalanine or tryptophan. The order of the fields is D gene, J gene, V gene, clone size, CDR3 length, CDR3 protein, CDR3 DNA. D genes are given only for firm matches. The size field is filled for only some rows; it gives once, few, many or a size class.

D gene: TRBD2; J gene: TRBJ2-7; V gene: TRBV23-1; clone size: -; CDR3 length: 18; CDR3 protein: CASSQLRRYRGGIHEQYF; CDR3 DNA: TGCGCCAGCAGTCAATTAAGGAGATACCGGGGAGGGATCCACGAGCAGTACTTC
D gene: TRBD2; J gene: TRBJ2-5; V gene: TRBV3-1/TRBV3-2; clone size: once; CDR3 length: 15; CDR3 protein: CASSPPGTSGKTQYF; CDR3 DNA: TGTGCCAGCAGCCCACCCGGGACTAGCGGGAAGACCCAGTACTTC
D gene: -; J gene: TRBJ2-1; V gene: TRBV7-2; clone size: -; CDR3 length: 13; CDR3 protein: CASSLMYYNEQFF; CDR3 DNA: TGTGCCAGCAGCTTAATGTACTACAATGAGCAGTTCTTC
D gene: TRBD1; J gene: TRBJ2-7; V gene: TRBV30; clone size: -; CDR3 length: 15; CDR3 protein: CAWSVPRQGSYEQYF; CDR3 DNA: TGTGCCTGGAGCGTTCCGCGACAGGGCTCCTACGAGCAGTACTTC
D gene: -; J gene: TRBJ2-3; V gene: TRBV7-9; clone size: -; CDR3 length: 15; CDR3 protein: CASSFVTGRTDTQYF; CDR3 DNA: TGTGCCAGCAGCTTTGTGACAGGGAGGACAGATACGCAGTATTTT
D gene: -; J gene: TRBJ2-3; V gene: TRBV18; clone size: -; CDR3 length: 14; CDR3 protein: CASSERQARDTQYF; CDR3 DNA: TGTGCCAGCTCAGAAAGGCAGGCCCGAGATACGCAGTATTTT
D gene: TRBD1; J gene: TRBJ1-1; V gene: TRBV2; clone size: -; CDR3 length: 14; CDR3 protein: CASNGQGGDTEAFF; CDR3 DNA: TGTGCCAGCAACGGACAGGGGGGGGACACTGAAGCTTTCTTT
D gene: -; J gene: TRBJ1-6; V gene: TRBV6-5; clone size: -; CDR3 length: 15; CDR3 protein: CASSSRIANNSPLHF; CDR3 DNA: TGTGCCAGCAGTTCTAGGATCGCCAATAATTCACCCCTCCACTTT
D gene: TRBD2; J gene: TRBJ2-3; V gene: TRBV6-2/TRBV6-3; clone size: -; CDR3 length: 16; CDR3 protein: CASSDPGLANTDTQYF; CDR3 DNA: TGTGCCAGCAGTGACCCGGGACTAGCGAACACAGATACGCAGTATTTT
D gene: -; J gene: TRBJ2-5; V gene: TRBV11-3; clone size: -; CDR3 length: 16; CDR3 protein: CASSQKTRAGAETQYF; CDR3 DNA: TGTGCCAGCAGCCAGAAGACAAGGGCGGGTGCAGAGACCCAGTACTTC
D gene: -; J gene: TRBJ1-3; V gene: TRBV7-9; clone size: once; CDR3 length: 14; CDR3 protein: CASSFQTVGNTIYF; CDR3 DNA: TGTGCCAGCAGCTTCCAGACAGTTGGAAACACCATATATTTT
D gene: -; J gene: TRBJ2-1; V gene: TRBV18; clone size: -; CDR3 length: 12; CDR3 protein: CASSRSAGEQFF; CDR3 DNA: TGTGCCAGCTCACGGTCCGCCGGTGAGCAGTTCTTC
D gene: TRBD1; J gene: TRBJ1-2; V gene: TRBV9; clone size: -; CDR3 length: 15; CDR3 protein: CASSRGDRGNYGYTF; CDR3 DNA: TGTGCCAGCAGCAGAGGGGACAGGGGGAACTATGGCTACACCTTC
D gene: -; J gene: TRBJ1-3; V gene: TRBV19; clone size: few; CDR3 length: 14; CDR3 protein: CASTTVSSGNTIYF; CDR3 DNA: TGTGCCAGTACTACGGTGAGCTCTGGAAACACCATATATTTT
D gene: -; J gene: TRBJ2-1; V gene: TRBV30; clone size: -; CDR3 length: 13; CDR3 protein: CALSGFSYNEQFF; CDR3 DNA: TGTGCCTTAAGCGGATTCTCCTACAATGAGCAGTTCTTC
D gene: -; J gene: TRBJ1-6; V gene: TRBV5-1; clone size: few; CDR3 length: 14; CDR3 protein: CASSPGTTNSPLHF; CDR3 DNA: TGCGCCAGCAGCCCCGGGACAACCAATTCACCCCTCCACTTT
D gene: -; J gene: TRBJ2-7; V gene: TRBV7-8; clone size: -; CDR3 length: 17; CDR3 protein: CASSLVRSGVTSYEQYF; CDR3 DNA: TGTGCCAGCAGCTTAGTTAGGTCGGGGGTTACCTCCTACGAGCAGTACTTC
D gene: -; J gene: TRBJ1-5; V gene: TRBV30; clone size: -; CDR3 length: 13; CDR3 protein: CAWSTQGNQPQHF; CDR3 DNA: TGTGCCTGGAGTACGCAGGGCAATCAGCCCCAGCATTTT
D gene: TRBD1; J gene: TRBJ2-3; V gene: TRBV9; clone size: -; CDR3 length: 14; CDR3 protein: CASSLAGGLDTQYF; CDR3 DNA: TGTGCCAGCAGCTTGGCAGGGGGCTTAGATACGCAGTATTTT
D gene: TRBD2; J gene: TRBJ2-2; V gene: TRBV3-1/TRBV3-2; clone size: -; CDR3 length: 18; CDR3 protein: CASSPGLAGERNTGELFF; CDR3 DNA: TGTGCCAGCAGCCCTGGACTAGCGGGGGAACGGAACACCGGGGAGCTGTTTTTT
D gene: TRBD2; J gene: TRBJ2-3; V gene: TRBV7-9; clone size: once; CDR3 length: 15; CDR3 protein: CASRSAGGVADTQYF; CDR3 DNA: TGTGCCAGCAGATCAGCGGGGGGGGTCGCAGATACGCAGTATTTT
D gene: -; J gene: TRBJ1-4; V gene: TRBV5-1; clone size: once; CDR3 length: 14; CDR3 protein: CASSLGPGEEKLFF; CDR3 DNA: TGCGCCAGCAGCCTGGGCCCCGGTGAGGAAAAACTGTTTTTT
D gene: TRBD2; J gene: TRBJ2-7; V gene: TRBV19; clone size: once; CDR3 length: 15; CDR3 protein: CASSRTSGGRYEQYF; CDR3 DNA: TGTGCCAGTTCCAGGACTAGCGGGGGGAGGTACGAGCAGTACTTC
D gene: -; J gene: TRBJ2-1; V gene: TRBV9; clone size: -; CDR3 length: 15; CDR3 protein: CASSVSTQTYNEQFF; CDR3 DNA: TGTGCCAGCAGCGTATCTACTCAAACCTACAATGAGCAGTTCTTC
D gene: -; J gene: TRBJ2-1; V gene: TRBV11-2; clone size: once; CDR3 length: 16; CDR3 protein: CASSLSGGRPTGEQFF; CDR3 DNA: TGTGCCAGCAGCTTGTCGGGGGGCCGCCCCACCGGTGAGCAGTTCTTC
D gene: TRBD1; J gene: TRBJ1-5; V gene: TRBV6-2/TRBV6-3; clone size: few; CDR3 length: 15; CDR3 protein: CASSYSGRGPQPQHF; CDR3 DNA: TGTGCCAGCAGTTACTCGGGCAGGGGGCCTCAGCCCCAGCATTTT
D gene: TRBD1; J gene: TRBJ1-3; V gene: TRBV28; clone size: once; CDR3 length: 14; CDR3 protein: CASGTGGGRNTIYF; CDR3 DNA: TGTGCCAGCGGAACAGGGGGCGGTAGAAACACCATATATTTT
D gene: -; J gene: TRBJ1-1; V gene: TRBV4-3; clone size: once; CDR3 length: 17; CDR3 protein: CASSQDYRVGRNTEAFF; CDR3 DNA: TGCGCCAGCAGCCAAGACTACAGGGTAGGTCGGAACACTGAAGCTTTCTTT
D gene: -; J gene: TRBJ1-1; V gene: TRBV7-2; clone size: -; CDR3 length: 11; CDR3 protein: CASSPKTEAFF; CDR3 DNA: TGTGCCAGCAGCCCTAAGACTGAAGCTTTCTTT
D gene: TRBD1; J gene: TRBJ2-1; V gene: TRBV2; clone size: many; CDR3 length: 14; CDR3 protein: CASETGGPYNEQFF; CDR3 DNA: TGTGCCAGCGAAACAGGGGGGCCATACAATGAGCAGTTCTTC
D gene: -; J gene: TRBJ2-7; V gene: TRBV19; clone size: medium-sized; CDR3 length: 13; CDR3 protein: CASSMTPTYEQYF; CDR3 DNA: TGTGCCAGTAGTATGACTCCCACCTACGAGCAGTACTTC
D gene: TRBD1; J gene: TRBJ1-2; V gene: TRBV2; clone size: -; CDR3 length: 13; CDR3 protein: CASRLDRGEGYTF; CDR3 DNA: TGTGCCAGCAGGCTGGACAGGGGGGAAGGCTACACCTTC
D gene: -; J gene: TRBJ2-4; V gene: TRBV7-9; clone size: -; CDR3 length: 14; CDR3 protein: CASSLGDWGNIQYF; CDR3 DNA: TGTGCCAGCAGCTTAGGGGACTGGGGGAACATTCAGTACTTC